Described below is a single T cell receptor beta chain sequence and its context. Its target is unknown. The V gene lost 1 base and the J gene lost 6 bases, with 6 bases spanning the gap. The CDR3 spans 13 residues. CDR1 is SGHDN, CDR2 FVKESK, per germline. This entry comes from a study of response to subunit inactivated influenza vaccine. A single record per CDR3 protein comes from TCRdb applying MiXCR to the RT-PCR reads. The table shows about 540,000 distinct CDR3 sequences, with roughly a quarter occurring only once. Study-wide points: It was the authors' suggestion that each seasonal influenza vaccination recruits few new T cells.

These data also featured in a second study, about T cells expressing NK-cell markers. From that paper: 5'RACE template switching with UMIs produced the TCR beta cDNA. In more than five donors, dominant CD3+CD56+NKG2C+ clonotypes ranked among the top 10 CD8+ clonotypes. Also leading the CD3+CD56-NKG2C+ fraction in a handful of donors were these clonotypes.

The chain links TRBV14 to TRBJ1-4, with D hard to call. This specimen was CD4+ T cells sorted from PBMCs, taken 11 to 12 days after vaccination. This receptor was identified in a man aged 45-65 years who received an inactivated influenza vaccine. DNA for the CDR3: TGTGCCAGCAGCCAAGGAGGGTATGAAAAACTGTTTTTT. Its protein product is CASSQGGYEKLFF.